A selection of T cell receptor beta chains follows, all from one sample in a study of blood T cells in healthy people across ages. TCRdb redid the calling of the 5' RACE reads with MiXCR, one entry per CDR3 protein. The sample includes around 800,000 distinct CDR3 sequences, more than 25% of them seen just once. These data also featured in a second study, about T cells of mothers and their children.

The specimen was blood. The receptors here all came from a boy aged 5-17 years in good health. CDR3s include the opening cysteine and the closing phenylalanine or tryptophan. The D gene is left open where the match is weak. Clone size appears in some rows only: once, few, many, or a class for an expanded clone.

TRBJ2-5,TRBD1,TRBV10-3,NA,CAISGPGQAETQYF,TGTGCCATCAGTGGACCTGGACAGGCAGAGACCCAGTACTTC
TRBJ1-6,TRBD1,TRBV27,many,CASSPTGGSYNSPLHF,TGTGCCAGCAGTCCGACAGGGGGGTCCTATAATTCACCCCTCCACTTT
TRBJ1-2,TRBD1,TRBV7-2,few,CASSLLGQGSYGYTF,TGTGCCAGCAGCTTATTGGGACAGGGGAGCTATGGCTACACCTTC
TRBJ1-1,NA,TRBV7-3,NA,CASSLFAGENTEAFF,TGTGCCAGCAGCTTATTCGCGGGGGAGAACACTGAAGCTTTCTTT
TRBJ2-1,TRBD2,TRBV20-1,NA,CSVRTSGGQNYNEQFF,TGCAGTGTTCGGACTAGCGGGGGACAGAACTACAATGAGCAGTTCTTC
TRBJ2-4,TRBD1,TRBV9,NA,CASSVGQGSRKTIQYF,TGTGCCAGCAGCGTAGGACAGGGATCGCGCAAAACCATTCAGTACTTC
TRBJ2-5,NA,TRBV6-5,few,CASSYGHQETQYF,TGTGCCAGCAGTTACGGGCACCAAGAGACCCAGTACTTC
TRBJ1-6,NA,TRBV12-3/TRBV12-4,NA,CASSSRGFSYYNSPLHF,TGTGCCAGCAGTTCCCGTGGCTTCAGCTACTATAATTCACCCCTCCACTTT
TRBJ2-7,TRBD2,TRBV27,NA,CASSLVASGGNYEQYF,TGTGCCAGCAGTCTCGTGGCTAGCGGGGGGAACTACGAGCAGTACTTC
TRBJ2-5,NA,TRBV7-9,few,CASSFGPLGETQYF,TGTGCCAGCAGCTTCGGACCTTTGGGAGAGACCCAGTACTTC
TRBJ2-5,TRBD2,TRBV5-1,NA,CASTRGPTSVRQETQYF,TGCGCCAGCACCCGAGGACCGACTAGCGTAAGACAAGAGACCCAGTACTTC
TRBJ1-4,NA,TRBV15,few,CATSRDPRVEKLFF,TGTGCCACCAGCAGAGATCCCAGGGTGGAAAAACTGTTTTTT
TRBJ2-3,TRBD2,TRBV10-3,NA,CAISETLREGRADTQYF,TGTGCCATCAGTGAGACCCTTCGGGAGGGCCGCGCAGATACGCAGTATTTT
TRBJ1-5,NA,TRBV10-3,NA,CAISSTVLSNQPQHF,TGTGCCATCAGCTCGACAGTCCTAAGCAATCAGCCCCAGCATTTT
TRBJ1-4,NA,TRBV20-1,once,CSARGYEKLFF,TGCAGTGCTAGAGGGTACGAAAAACTGTTTTTT
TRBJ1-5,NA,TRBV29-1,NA,CSAGQINQPQHF,TGCAGCGCAGGACAGATCAATCAGCCCCAGCATTTT
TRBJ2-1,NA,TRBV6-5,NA,CASTPWPREYNEQFF,TGTGCCAGCACCCCCTGGCCCAGGGAGTACAATGAGCAGTTCTTC
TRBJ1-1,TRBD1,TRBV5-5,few,CASSERQGHLNTEAFF,TGTGCCAGCAGCGAACGACAGGGGCATTTGAACACTGAAGCTTTCTTT
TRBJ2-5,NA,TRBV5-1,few,CASSSYGGQETQYF,TGCGCCAGCAGCTCCTATGGTGGCCAAGAGACCCAGTACTTC
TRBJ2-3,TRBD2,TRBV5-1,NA,CASSLRNRASGSTDTQYF,TGCGCCAGCAGCTTGAGAAACCGGGCTAGCGGTAGCACAGATACGCAGTATTTT
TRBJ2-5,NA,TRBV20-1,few,CSASFETQYF,TGCAGTGCTAGTTTCGAGACCCAGTACTTC
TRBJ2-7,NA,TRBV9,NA,CASSPSPGAGIIEQYF,TGTGCCAGCAGCCCTTCGCCGGGTGCGGGGATAATCGAGCAGTACTTC
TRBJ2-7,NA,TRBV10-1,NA,CASSEQVGLSYEQYF,TGCGCCAGCAGTGAGCAGGTGGGCCTCTCCTACGAGCAGTACTTC
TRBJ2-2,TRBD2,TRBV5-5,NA,CASSPDVTSGLTGELFF,TGTGCCAGCAGCCCGGACGTGACTAGCGGGCTCACCGGGGAGCTGTTTTTT
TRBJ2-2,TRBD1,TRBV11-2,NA,CASSSITGAGELFF,TGTGCCAGCAGCTCGATTACAGGGGCCGGGGAGCTGTTTTTT
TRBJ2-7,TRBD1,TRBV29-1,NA,CSVSDRVGTYEQYF,TGCAGCGTTTCTGACAGGGTAGGGACCTACGAGCAGTACTTC
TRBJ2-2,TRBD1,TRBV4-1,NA,CASSAPTGGDTGELFF,TGCGCCAGCAGCGCGCCGACAGGGGGCGACACCGGGGAGCTGTTTTTT
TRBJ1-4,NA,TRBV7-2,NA,CASSLRGGSEKLFF,TGTGCCAGCAGCTTAAGGGGGGGGAGTGAAAAACTGTTTTTT
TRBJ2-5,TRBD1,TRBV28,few,CASSLWGQGDQETQYF,TGTGCCAGCAGTTTATGGGGACAGGGGGACCAAGAGACCCAGTACTTC